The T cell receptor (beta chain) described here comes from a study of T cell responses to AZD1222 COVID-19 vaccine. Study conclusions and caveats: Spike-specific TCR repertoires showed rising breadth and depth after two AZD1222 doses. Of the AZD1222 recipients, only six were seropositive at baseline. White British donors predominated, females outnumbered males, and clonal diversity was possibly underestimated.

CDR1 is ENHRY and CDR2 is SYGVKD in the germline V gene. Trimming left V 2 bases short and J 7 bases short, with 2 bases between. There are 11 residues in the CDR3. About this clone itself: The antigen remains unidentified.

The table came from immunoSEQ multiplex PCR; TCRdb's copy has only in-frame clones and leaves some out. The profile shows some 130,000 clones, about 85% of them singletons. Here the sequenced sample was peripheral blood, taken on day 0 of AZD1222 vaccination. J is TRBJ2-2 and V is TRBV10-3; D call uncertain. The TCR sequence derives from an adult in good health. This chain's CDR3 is CAISENGELFF. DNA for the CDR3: TGTGCCATCAGTGAGAACGGGGAGCTGTTTTTT.